These 27 T cell receptor beta chains originate from one sample sequenced in a study of blood T cell repertoires in COVID-19. Repertoires were generated with immunoSEQ multiplex PCR, while TCRdb's copy carries only in-frame clones and drops some. Among 150,000 to 200,000 clones listed, 75% to 80% were seen once. The specimen sequenced was peripheral blood. The source of these receptors is a woman in her sixties or seventies with acute or convalescent COVID-19.

The chain recombines TRBV6-6 with TRBJ1-1; 8 bases are shared with TRBD1. The CDR3 is 15 amino acids. The V gene end was trimmed by 6 bases and the J gene end by 3 bases; junction bases not matched to a gene: 9. The germline CDR1 and CDR2 sequences are MNHNY and SVGAGI (reference sequence). The CDR3 bases are TGTGCCAGCAGCGCCTGGACAGGGAGAGACACTGAAGCTTTCTTT. The encoded protein is CASSAWTGRDTEAFF.

The V gene is TRBV7-9, the J gene TRBJ2-1; TRBD2 aligns across 9 bases. This CDR3 has 15 amino acids. Germline trimming cut 4 bases from V and 7 bases from J; bases unmatched to any gene: 8. Germline CDR1 is SEHNR and CDR2 is FQNEAQ (reference sequence). CDR3 sequence reads: CASSYIAGVSNEQFF. In DNA, the CDR3 is TGTGCCAGCAGCTACATAGCGGGAGTTTCTAATGAGCAGTTCTTC.

The rearrangement uses TRBV30 and TRBJ1-2, with D perhaps TRBD1 (5 bases). Germline CDR1 is GTSNPN and CDR2 is SVGIG (reference sequence). Trimming took 2 bases from V and 8 from J, leaving 15 bases between them. CDR3 length: 13 residues. CDR3 sequence (DNA): TGTGCCTGGAGTCATCAAAGGGGCGCGGGCTACACCTTC. As protein: CAWSHQRGAGYTF.

The rearrangement joins TRBV5-1 to TRBJ2-3; D gene unclear. V gave up 0 bases and J gave up 2 bases, with 10 bases separating them. The germline V gene has CDR1 SGHRS and CDR2 YFSETQ. This CDR3 comprises 15 residues. The CDR3 bases are TGCGCCAGCAGCTTGGACCGACACGACACAGATACGCAGTATTTT. It is translated as CASSLDRHDTDTQYF.

The chain recombines TRBV27 with TRBJ1-5; D possibly corresponds to TRBD1 (5 bases). The germline V gene encodes CDR1 MNHEY and CDR2 SMNVEV (reference sequence). Trimming stripped 0 bases from V and 4 bases from J, with 10 bases between. There are 15 residues in the CDR3. CDR3 bases: TGTGCCAGCAGTTTATCGACGGCAGGGAATCAGCCCCAGCATTTT. Protein sequence: CASSLSTAGNQPQHF.

This clone came up a few times. J is TRBJ2-5 and V is TRBV7-2; TRBD1 might be the D (7 bases). Germline V gives CDR1 SGHTA, CDR2 FQGNSA. The CDR3 contains 17 residues. Trimming cost V 2 bases and J 5 bases, with 21 bases left between them. Here the CDR3 DNA reads TGTGCCAGCAGCTTATTGGGGGGACAGCGGCTAAGGGAGACCCAGTACTTC. Translating it yields CASSLLGGQRLRETQYF. The whole variable domain, remainder taken from reference TRBV7-2 and TRBJ2-5, is GAGVSQSPSNKVTEKGKDVELRCDPISGHTALYWYRQSLGQGLEFLIYFQGNSAPDKSGLPSDRFSAERTGGSVSTLTIQRTQQEDSAVYLCASSLLGGQRLRETQYFGPGTRLLVL.

This clone was counted only a few times. This rearrangement joins TRBV6-5 to TRBJ2-1; 9 nucleotides match TRBD2. The CDR3 length is 15 residues. With V trimmed by 0 bases and J by 7 bases, 4 bases remained unmatched. CDR1 is MNHEY, CDR2 SVGAGI, per germline. CDR3 sequence reads: CASSYSPGLANEQFF. The CDR3 coding sequence is TGTGCCAGCAGTTACTCCCCGGGACTAGCTAATGAGCAGTTCTTC.

This clone was counted only a few times. The V and J genes are TRBV30 and TRBJ2-2; TRBD2 is a possible D gene (5 bases). Germline V gene sequence: CDR1 GTSNPN, CDR2 SVGIG (reference sequence). The CDR3 covers 13 residues. Trimming took 0 bases from V and 5 from J, leaving 7 bases between them. The CDR3 protein is CAWSVRLTGELFF. In nucleotides, the CDR3 is TGTGCCTGGAGTGTACGACTAACCGGGGAGCTGTTTTTT.

The J gene is TRBJ2-1, the V gene TRBV12-3 or TRBV12-4; maybe TRBD2 (5 bases). The CDR3 totals 12 residues. Deletions cut 5 bases from V and 12 bases from J, with 14 bases between. The CDR3 DNA reads as TGTGCCAGCAGTCTCTCTGGAGGTCCGCAGTTCTTC. It encodes CASSLSGGPQFF.

The chain links TRBV19 to TRBJ2-7, with TRBD2 identical over 10 bases. V trimming: 4 bases; J trimming: 6 bases; junction bases outside the gene matches: 12. The germline gives CDR1 LNHDA, CDR2 SQIVND (reference sequence). This CDR3 contains 16 residues. The CDR3 nucleotides are TGTGCCAGTAGTACGGAGGCCGGGACTAGCGTTACCGAGCAGTACTTC. Amino acid sequence: CASSTEAGTSVTEQYF.

The chain combines TRBV29-1 with TRBJ2-7; 8 bases fit TRBD1. Trimming took 6 bases from V and 7 from J; bases not matched to a gene: 11. This CDR3 is built from 13 residues. The V gene's germline CDR1 is SQVTM and CDR2 ANQGSEA. CDR3 loop: CSVGQAFMGEQYF. The CDR3 DNA follows: TGCAGCGTGGGACAGGCCTTCATGGGGGAGCAGTACTTC.

This rearrangement joins TRBV24-1 to TRBJ1-5, with unresolved D. The CDR3 runs 17 residues. The V gene's germline CDR1 is KGHDR and CDR2 SFDVKD. The V end lost 7 bases, the J end lost 0 bases, and 18 bases lay between the germline ends. The CDR3 DNA follows: TGTGCCACCAGCGATAAACCCCGGGGTAATAGCAATCAGCCCCAGCATTTT. It yields the protein CATSDKPRGNSNQPQHF.

In this sample, this clone turned up once. The rearrangement joins TRBV7-3 to TRBJ2-1; D unclear. Trimming removed 1 base from V and 10 bases from J, with 11 bases in between. Germline values: CDR1 SGHTA, CDR2 FQGTGA. The CDR3 sequence is 13 residues long. The CDR3 spells CASSLRSSGEQFF. The CDR3 nucleotides read TGTGCCAGCAGCTTAAGGTCCTCCGGGGAGCAGTTCTTC.

This chain links TRBV3-1 (or the pseudogene TRBV3-2) with TRBJ2-3; 10 bases are a match to TRBD2. With 1 base clipped from V and 4 bases from J, the junction kept 11 bases outside the gene matches. From germline, CDR1 is LGHDT and CDR2 YNNKEL (reference sequence). The CDR3 spans 18 residues. The CDR3 region has the DNA TGTGCCAGCAGCCAAGGGTCTAGCGGGAGAAGAGTTCCAGATACGCAGTATTTT. Protein product: CASSQGSSGRRVPDTQYF.

The V and J genes are TRBV7-9 and TRBJ2-1; TRBD2 is a possible D gene (7 bases). The CDR3 is made up of 15 amino acids. Germline assignment: CDR1 SEHNR and CDR2 FQNEAQ (reference sequence). V gave up 7 bases and J gave up 9 bases, with 22 bases separating them. The CDR3 sequence is CASTTQGRGAGEQFF. CDR3 nucleotide sequence: TGTGCCAGCACCACACAAGGTCGGGGGGCCGGTGAGCAGTTCTTC. Using reference TRBV7-9 and TRBJ2-1 for the parts outside the CDR3, the full variable domain is DTGVSQNPRHKITKRGQNVTFRCDPISEHNRLYWYRQTLGQGPEFLTYFQNEAQLEKSRLLSDRFSAERPKGSFSTLEIQRTEQGDSAMYLCASTTQGRGAGEQFFGPGTRLTVL.

The V gene is TRBV6-1, the J gene TRBJ2-4; D might be TRBD1 (6 bases). CDR3 length: 14 amino acids. V was clipped by 3 bases and J by 2 bases, with 8 bases between them. Germline loops: CDR1 MNHNS, CDR2 SASEGT. The CDR3 sequence: CASSDRGSKNIQYF. CDR3 coding DNA: TGTGCCAGCAGTGACAGGGGTTCCAAAAACATTCAGTACTTC.

This sequence joins TRBV5-1 and TRBJ2-5, with D possibly TRBD2 on 5 matching bases. The CDR3 extends over 16 amino acids. V was cut by 0 bases and J by 4 bases, with 16 bases left in between. The germline V gene encodes CDR1 SGHRS and CDR2 YFSETQ. The CDR3 sequence: CASSLALNGGGETQYF. The CDR3 DNA is TGCGCCAGCAGCTTGGCCCTGAACGGAGGTGGAGAGACCCAGTACTTC.

The V call is TRBV19, the J call TRBJ2-2; 12 bases match TRBD2. J was trimmed by 0 bases and V by 7 bases; bases with no gene match: 3. Germline values: CDR1 LNHDA, CDR2 SQIVND (reference sequence). The CDR3 has 16 amino acids. The CDR3 nucleotides read TGTGCCAGTACCTGGACTAGCGGGACGAACACCGGGGAGCTGTTTTTT. Translating gives CASTWTSGTNTGELFF.

This clone has just a few counts. The chain joins TRBV10-3 to TRBJ1-4; weak D call: TRBD1 (5 bases). V lost 5 bases and J lost 8, with 18 bases in between. CDR1 ENHRY and CDR2 SYGVKD come from the germline V gene. The CDR3 runs to 15 residues. CDR3 loop: CAISSREGVAEKLFF. The CDR3 bases are TGTGCCATCAGTAGCAGGGAGGGAGTCGCAGAAAAACTGTTTTTT.

This sequence joins TRBV7-9 and TRBJ1-4, with 10 bases matching TRBD1. J was trimmed by 3 bases and V by 5 bases; bases with no gene match: 15. The CDR3 loop spans 19 amino acids. Germline V lookup: CDR1 SEHNR, CDR2 FQNEAQ (reference sequence). CDR3: CASSRPGTGERRANEKLFF. In DNA, the CDR3 is TGTGCCAGCAGCCGCCCCGGGACAGGGGAGAGGCGAGCTAATGAAAAACTGTTTTTT.

The rearrangement joins TRBV4-2 to TRBJ1-6, with 8 bases that match TRBD1. CDR3 length: 15 residues. Looked up from germline, CDR1 is LGHNA and CDR2 is YNFKEQ. The V gene end was trimmed by 4 bases and the J gene end by 10 bases; junction bases not matched to a gene: 9. CDR3 DNA sequence: TGTGCCAGCAGCCCCCAAGACAGGGGACGCTCACCCCTCCACTTT. It encodes CASSPQDRGRSPLHF.

This chain connects TRBV7-8 to TRBJ2-1; 9 bases line up with TRBD2. Germline CDR1 reads SGHVS; CDR2 reads FQNEAQ. V shed 5 bases and J 4 bases; nucleotides not matched to a gene: 3. This CDR3 is 14 amino acids long. CDR3 sequence (DNA): TGTGCCAGCAGCCGTAGCGGGGGTTACAATGAGCAGTTCTTC. Translated: CASSRSGGYNEQFF.

The rearrangement joins TRBV7-9 to TRBJ1-4; D is unclear. V dropped 5 bases and J dropped 5 bases, with 15 bases sitting between them. This CDR3 comprises 15 residues. Germline CDR1 SEHNR, CDR2 FQNEAQ (reference sequence). CDR3 sequence reads: CASSRLWSGNEKLFF. CDR3 DNA: TGTGCCAGCAGCCGCCTCTGGAGTGGGAATGAAAAACTGTTTTTT.

This chain joins TRBV29-1 and TRBJ1-1, with D unresolved. The germline gives CDR1 SQVTM, CDR2 ANQGSEA. V gave up 4 bases and J gave up 0 bases, with 9 bases separating them. The CDR3 has 13 residues. The CDR3, as DNA: TGCAGCGTTGCAGGCAGACTGAACACTGAAGCTTTCTTT. It encodes CSVAGRLNTEAFF.

The gene calls are TRBV10-3 and TRBJ2-3, with 7 bases lining up with TRBD1. The germline V gene encodes CDR1 ENHRY and CDR2 SYGVKD. With V trimmed by 3 bases and J by 6 bases, 12 bases remained unmatched. CDR3 length equals 16 residues. The CDR3 DNA sequence: TGTGCCATCAGTGACAGGGGGTATGACCCAATGGATACGCAGTATTTT. Its translation: CAISDRGYDPMDTQYF.

The gene calls are TRBV10-3 and TRBJ2-1, with TRBD2 matching 9 bases. The CDR3 totals 14 residues. With 7 bases clipped from V and 8 bases from J, the junction kept 9 bases outside the gene matches. Germline V CDR1 and CDR2: ENHRY, SYGVKD. The CDR3 protein is CAIKGGRAGDEQFF. CDR3 DNA: TGTGCCATCAAGGGCGGGAGGGCCGGCGATGAGCAGTTCTTC.

The rearrangement joins TRBV5-5 to TRBJ1-2, with 7 bases fitting TRBD1. The V gene end was trimmed by 4 bases and the J gene end by 1 base; junction bases not matched to a gene: 16. Germline assignment: CDR1 SGHKS and CDR2 YYEKEE (reference sequence). The CDR3 has 18 residues. The CDR3 nucleotides are TGTGCCAGCAGCCTAATCGGCGGCAGGGGGTCGAATAACTATGGCTACACCTTC. This codes for CASSLIGGRGSNNYGYTF. The full variable domain, its missing parts supplied by reference TRBV5-5 and TRBJ1-2, is DAGVTQSPTHLIKTRGQQVTLRCSPISGHKSVSWYQQVLGQGPQFIFQYYEKEERGRGNFPDRFSARQFPNYSSELNVNALLLGDSALYLCASSLIGGRGSNNYGYTFGSGTRLTVV.